The 5 T cell receptor beta chains below all came from one sample that was sequenced in a study of read filtering for tumor transcriptome and immune sequencing. The library was built from 400 to 500 ng RNA with molecular barcoded adaptors for alpha/delta and beta/gamma chains. In TCRdb, the reads were re-called with MiXCR into one record per CDR3 protein. The repertoire holds tens of thousands of distinct CDR3 sequences, with under 20% as singletons. Specimen: a population of CD138-negative cells sorted from bone marrow. These receptor sequences come from a donor aged 40 or over with multiple myeloma.

Remarks on this clonotype: A much larger clone lies one base from this, so it may be a read error. V and J are TRBV27 and TRBJ2-7; a possible D gene is TRBD1 (5 bases). This CDR3 comprises 14 residues. Germline-derived CDR1 and CDR2 are MNHEY and SMNVEV (reference sequence). Trimming removed 11 bases from V and 5 bases from J, with 22 bases in between. CDR3 sequence (DNA): TGTGCCCGACCCCCTCCAGGGCCCCGCGACGAGCAGTACTTC. This encodes CARPPPGPRDEQYF.

In its sample, this clonotype was seen many times. The chain employs TRBV19 and TRBJ2-5; weak D call: TRBD1 (5 bases). The V gene's germline CDR1 is LNHDA and CDR2 SQIVND (reference sequence). The CDR3 spans 12 residues. The V end was cut by 10 bases, the J end by 4 bases, with 13 bases between. CDR3 in DNA: TGTGCCACTGCGACAGTTGGAGAGACCCAGTACTTC. Translating gives CATATVGETQYF.

This clonotype occurred many times. CDR3 nucleotides: TGTGCCACCAGGAGCCCCCTCGGGGACAATGAGCAGTTCTTC. This translates into CATRSPLGDNEQFF. J is TRBJ2-1 and V is TRBV24-1; tentative D call: TRBD2 (5 bases). Per germline, CDR1 KGHDR and CDR2 SFDVKD. The germline V and J ends were trimmed by 7 bases and 5 bases, with 14 bases remaining between them. The CDR3 runs to 14 residues.

Note on this clonotype: The junction does not match germline at one end; this may be a read error. The CDR3 DNA reads as TGTGCCGGCAGCTTACCCGCAGGGTCCTATAATGAGCAGTTCTTC. Its translation: CAGSLPAGSYNEQFF. The gene calls are TRBV11-2 and TRBJ2-1; possibly TRBD1 for D (5 bases). Germline values: CDR1 SGHAT, CDR2 FQNNGV. This CDR3 has 15 amino acids. Filled out from reference TRBV11-2 and TRBJ2-1, the complete variable domain reads EAGVAQSPRYKIIEKRQSVAFWCNPISGHATLYWYQQILGQGPKLLIQFQNNGVVDDSQLPKDRFSAERLKGVDSTLKIQPAKLEDSAVYLCAGSLPAGSYNEQFFGPGTRLTVL.

This clonotype was recorded many times. The chain carries TRBV20-1 and TRBJ1-2; D is unclear. V was pared by 5 bases and J by 4 bases, with 11 bases between. CDR1 DFQATT and CDR2 SNEGSKA come from the germline V gene (reference sequence). The CDR3 totals 12 residues. The CDR3 DNA follows: TGCAGTGCTCGAACTCCTTTCTATGGCTACACCTTC. Its protein is CSARTPFYGYTF.